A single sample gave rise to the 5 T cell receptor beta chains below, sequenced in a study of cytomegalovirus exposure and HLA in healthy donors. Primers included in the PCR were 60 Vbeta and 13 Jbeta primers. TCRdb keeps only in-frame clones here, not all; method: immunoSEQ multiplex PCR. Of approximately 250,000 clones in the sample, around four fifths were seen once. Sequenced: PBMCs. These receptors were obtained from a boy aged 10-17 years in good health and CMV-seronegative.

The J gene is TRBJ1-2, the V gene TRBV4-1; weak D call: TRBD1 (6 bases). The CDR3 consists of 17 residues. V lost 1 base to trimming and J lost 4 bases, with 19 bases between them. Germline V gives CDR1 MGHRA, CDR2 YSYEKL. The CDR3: CASSQGEQGVEGYGYTF. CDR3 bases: TGCGCCAGCAGCCAAGGGGAACAGGGAGTAGAGGGCTATGGCTACACCTTC.

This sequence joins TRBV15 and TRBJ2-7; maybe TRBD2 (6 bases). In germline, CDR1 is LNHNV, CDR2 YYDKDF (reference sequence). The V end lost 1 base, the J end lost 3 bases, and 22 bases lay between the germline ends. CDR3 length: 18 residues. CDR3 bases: TGTGCCACCAGCAGAGCACCAAAAGCCGGGACTCTATTCTACGAGCAGTACTTC. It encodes CATSRAPKAGTLFYEQYF.

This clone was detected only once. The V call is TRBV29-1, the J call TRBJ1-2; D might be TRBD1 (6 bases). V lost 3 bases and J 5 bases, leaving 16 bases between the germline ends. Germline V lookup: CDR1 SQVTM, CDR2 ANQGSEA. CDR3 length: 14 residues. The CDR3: CSVDRGTKGYGYTF. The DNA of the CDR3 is TGCAGCGTTGACAGGGGTACGAAGGGATATGGCTACACCTTC.

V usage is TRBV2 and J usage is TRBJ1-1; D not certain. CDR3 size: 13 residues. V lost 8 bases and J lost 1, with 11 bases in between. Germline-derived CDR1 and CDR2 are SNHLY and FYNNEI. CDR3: CASGKEGNTEAFF. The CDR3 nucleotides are TGTGCCAGCGGGAAAGAGGGGAACACTGAAGCTTTCTTT.

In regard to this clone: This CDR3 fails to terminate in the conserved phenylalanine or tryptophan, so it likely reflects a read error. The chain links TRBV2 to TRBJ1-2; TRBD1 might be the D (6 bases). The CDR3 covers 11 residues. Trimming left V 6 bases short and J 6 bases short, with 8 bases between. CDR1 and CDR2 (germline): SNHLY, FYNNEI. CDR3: CASRTGHGYTS. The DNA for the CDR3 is TGTGCCAGCAGGACAGGACATGGCTACACCTCC.